The rows below give T cell receptor beta chains drawn from one sample of a study of CD8 T cells in Susac syndrome. TCRdb passed the immunoSEQ multiplex PCR reads through MiXCR, listing each CDR3 protein once. This sample has about 20,000 distinct CDR3 sequences, with around 92% found just once. The sequenced material came from CD8+ T cells from PBMCs. These TCRs come from a human donor in good health. CDR3s include the opening cysteine and the closing phenylalanine or tryptophan. A D gene is named only where the DNA matches it firmly. Size values are once, few and many counts, or a class for expanded clones, and some rows have none.

TRBJ1-5 | - | TRBV15 | - | TGTGCCACCAGCAGGGCGAGGTCGGGGAATCAGCCCCAGCATTTT | CATSRARSGNQPQHF
TRBJ2-3 | - | TRBV12-5 | - | TGTGCTAGTGGTTTGGACAAGGTTCGGGGGCGAAAGGTCGAAGGTACGCAGTATTTT | CASGLDKVRGRKVEGTQYF
TRBJ1-5 | - | TRBV4-1 | - | TGCGCCAGCAGCCAAGATCGTAATCAGCCCCAGCATTTT | CASSQDRNQPQHF
TRBJ2-1 | - | TRBV5-1 | - | TGCGCCAGCAGCACCGGGTTGAATGAGCAGTTCTTC | CASSTGLNEQFF
TRBJ1-1 | - | TRBV12-3/TRBV12-4 | - | TGTGCCAGCAGTTTAAATTCCCGCTTCACTGAAGCTTTCTTT | CASSLNSRFTEAFF
TRBJ2-1 | - | TRBV6-2/TRBV6-3 | - | TGTGCCAGCAGTTTTCTGACGGACCTTACCCCAAAGCCATACAATGAGCAGTTCTTC | CASSFLTDLTPKPYNEQFF
TRBJ2-3 | TRBD1 | TRBV7-6 | - | TGTGCCAGCAGCTTAGGGTTCAGGGGGTCCACAGATACGCAGTATTTT | CASSLGFRGSTDTQYF
TRBJ1-5 | - | TRBV27 | - | TGTGCCAGCAGCCCCGGGGGGCCTAATCAGCCCCAGCATTTT | CASSPGGPNQPQHF
TRBJ1-6 | - | TRBV11-2 | - | TGTGCCAGCAGCTTAGAATTTACGGGCCATTCACCCCTCCACTTT | CASSLEFTGHSPLHF
TRBJ2-1 | - | TRBV12-3/TRBV12-4 | - | TGTGCCAGCAGTCCACTAGTCAATGAGCAGTTCTTC | CASSPLVNEQFF
TRBJ2-1 | TRBD2 | TRBV27 | once | TGTGCCAGCAGTTTATGGGCGGGAGGTGAGCAGTTCTTC | CASSLWAGGEQFF
TRBJ2-2 | - | TRBV5-1 | once | TGCGCCAGCAGCTTGGATTGGGCAGGGGCGAACACCGGGGAGCTGTTTTTT | CASSLDWAGANTGELFF
TRBJ2-3 | TRBD2 | TRBV20-1 | - | TGCAGTGCTCGAGAAAGGACTAGCGATTTCACAGATACGCAGTATTTT | CSARERTSDFTDTQYF
TRBJ1-3 | - | TRBV7-9 | once | TGTGCCAGCAGCGCGAGCGAATTCTCTGGAAACACCATATATTTT | CASSASEFSGNTIYF
TRBJ1-2 | - | TRBV6-2/TRBV6-3 | - | TGTGCCAGCAGTCAACGGACAGAGTATGGCTACACCTTC | CASSQRTEYGYTF
TRBJ2-7 | - | TRBV27 | - | TGTGCCAGCAGTTCCGGACTTTACTACGAGCAGTACTTC | CASSSGLYYEQYF
TRBJ2-5 | - | TRBV27 | - | TGTGCCAGCAGTTTATTAGGGCGGGAGACCCAGTACTTC | CASSLLGRETQYF